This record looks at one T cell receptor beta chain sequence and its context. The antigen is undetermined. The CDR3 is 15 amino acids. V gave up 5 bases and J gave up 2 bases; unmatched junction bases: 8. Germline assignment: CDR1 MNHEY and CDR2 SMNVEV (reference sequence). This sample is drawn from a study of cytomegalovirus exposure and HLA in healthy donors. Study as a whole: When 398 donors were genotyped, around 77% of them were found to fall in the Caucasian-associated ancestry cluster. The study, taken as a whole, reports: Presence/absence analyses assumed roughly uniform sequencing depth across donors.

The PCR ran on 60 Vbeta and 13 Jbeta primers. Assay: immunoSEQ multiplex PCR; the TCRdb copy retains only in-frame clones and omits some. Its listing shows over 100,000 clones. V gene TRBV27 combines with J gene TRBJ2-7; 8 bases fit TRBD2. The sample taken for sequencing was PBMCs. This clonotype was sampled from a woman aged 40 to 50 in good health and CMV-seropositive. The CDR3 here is CASSQLSGSTYEQYF. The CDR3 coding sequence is TGTGCCAGCAGTCAGCTAAGCGGGAGCACCTACGAGCAGTACTTC.